This is a list of T cell receptor beta chains from one sample in a study of shared clonotypes between healthy human individuals. The assay was immunoSEQ multiplex PCR, and TCRdb's table has in-frame clones only and misses some. The table records fewer than 200,000 clones, around 63% of them present only once. Sequencing was performed on memory CD4+ T cells sorted from blood. The receptor source for this set is a man aged 30-40 years in good health. The CDR3 runs from the conserved cysteine through the conserved F or W. A D gene is named only where the DNA matches it firmly. Only some rows state a clone size, as once, few, many or a class for expanded clones.

V gene,J gene,D gene,clone size,CDR3 DNA,CDR3 protein
TRBV5-6,TRBJ1-1,.,few,TGTGCCAGCAGGCACTATTTCATGAACACTGAAGCTTTCTTT,CASRHYFMNTEAFF
TRBV7-8,TRBJ2-5,.,.,TGTGCCAGCAGCTTAGGGACAGAAGAGACCCAGTACTTC,CASSLGTEETQYF
TRBV7-2,TRBJ2-1,.,.,TGTGCCAGCAGCCCCGGGCCGTTTAGCTACAATGAGCAGTTCTTC,CASSPGPFSYNEQFF
TRBV4-1,TRBJ2-3,.,.,TGCGCCAGCAGCCAAGAGGGACCTTATTCCTCCGATACGCAGTATTTT,CASSQEGPYSSDTQYF
TRBV21-1,TRBJ2-1,.,.,TGTGCCAGCAGCAAAGGGACGGGAAAAGATGAGCAGTTCTTC,CASSKGTGKDEQFF
TRBV30,TRBJ1-2,.,.,TGTGCCTGGAGTGTACAACGGCCCTCTGGCTACACCTTC,CAWSVQRPSGYTF
TRBV5-1,TRBJ2-1,TRBD2,.,TGCGCCAGCAGCTCACTAGCGGGAGGGCCTCTGGACAATGAGCAGTTCTTC,CASSSLAGGPLDNEQFF
TRBV11-2,TRBJ1-4,.,once,TGTGCCAGCAGCTTAGGGACCGGGGGGCGCGGTGAAAAACTGTTTTTT,CASSLGTGGRGEKLFF
TRBV28,TRBJ2-1,.,few,TGTGCCAGCAGTATACTCAGGACAGTTTACAATGAGCAGTTCTTC,CASSILRTVYNEQFF
TRBV28,TRBJ2-2,.,few,TGTGCCAGCAGTTTATTTGGCCGGGAGCTGTTTTTT,CASSLFGRELFF
TRBV28,TRBJ2-7,TRBD1,.,TGTGCCAGCAGTACTCCGGTGGGGACAGGGGTTTACGAGCAGTACTTC,CASSTPVGTGVYEQYF
TRBV4-2,TRBJ2-1,.,few,TGTGCCAGCAGCCAAGTGGGAGCGGTGACCTACAATGAGCAGTTCTTC,CASSQVGAVTYNEQFF
TRBV15,TRBJ1-5,TRBD1,.,TGTGCCACCAGCAGAGAAGGGACAGGGCGTCAGCCCCAGCATTTT,CATSREGTGRQPQHF
TRBV16,TRBJ2-1,.,.,TGTGCCAGCAGCCAAGGTACAGCATCCTACAATGAGCAGTTCTTC,CASSQGTASYNEQFF
TRBV10-3,TRBJ2-3,TRBD2,.,TGTGCCATCAGTGAGTCGAAGAGCGGGACTGCGAGTACGCAGTATTTT,CAISESKSGTASTQYF
TRBV15,TRBJ2-3,TRBD1,once,TGTGCCACCAGCAGAGGTGGACAGGGGGGAGATACGCAGTATTTT,CATSRGGQGGDTQYF
TRBV18,TRBJ1-4,.,.,TGTGCCAGCTCACCAGTCCGCTCCGGGACTTATGAAAAACTGTTTTTT,CASSPVRSGTYEKLFF
TRBV27,TRBJ2-1,TRBD1,.,TGTGCCAGAGAGTCCGGGACAGGGGACAATGAGCAGTTCTTC,CARESGTGDNEQFF
TRBV5-5,TRBJ2-7,.,many,TGTGCCTCGGGCGGACTTGGGGGGACCTACGAGCAGTACTTC,CASGGLGGTYEQYF
TRBV28,TRBJ1-1,.,.,TGTGCCAGCAGCCTTGGATGGCGGTACAGGGATGGTGACACTGAAGCTTTCTTT,CASSLGWRYRDGDTEAFF
TRBV19,TRBJ2-2,TRBD2,.,TGTGCCAGTAGTTACATATGGGGCACCGGGACTAGACGCCGGACCGGGGAGCTGTTTTTT,CASSYIWGTGTRRRTGELFF
TRBV5-5,TRBJ1-2,.,.,TGTGCCAGCACCTTAACCGTGGCTAACTATGGCTACACCTTC,CASTLTVANYGYTF
TRBV11-2,TRBJ2-1,.,.,TGTGCCAGCAGCTTAGACCCAGGCCCCCAAAGGGAGCAGTTCTTC,CASSLDPGPQREQFF
TRBV14,TRBJ1-3,.,.,TGTGCCAGCAGCCTCTACAGGGAGTCTGGAAACACCATATATTTT,CASSLYRESGNTIYF
TRBV2,TRBJ2-2,TRBD2,.,TGTGCCAGCGGCCTCGGGAGGGGGGACACCGGGGAGCTGTTTTTT,CASGLGRGDTGELFF
TRBV4-2,TRBJ2-7,TRBD2,.,TGTGCCAGCAGCCAAGGACTAGCGGACTCCTACGAGCAGTACTTC,CASSQGLADSYEQYF
TRBV5-4,TRBJ1-2,TRBD1,.,TGTGCCAGCAGCTCCGAAAGGGACAGGGCGCTAATCGTCTATGGCTACACCTTC,CASSSERDRALIVYGYTF
TRBV11-3,TRBJ2-7,TRBD2,.,TGTGCCAGCAGCTTCCAGCGGGGCGCCTACGAGCAGTACTTC,CASSFQRGAYEQYF
TRBV2,TRBJ2-7,.,.,TGTGCCAGCAGCGTAAACAGGGACGAGCAGTACTTC,CASSVNRDEQYF
TRBV28,TRBJ1-2,.,.,TGTGCCAGCTTCAAGCCAGGGATCTATGGCTACACCTTC,CASFKPGIYGYTF
TRBV28,TRBJ1-5,TRBD1,once,TGTGCCAGCAGCCCCGGGACAGAACTAAATCAGCCCCAGCATTTT,CASSPGTELNQPQHF
TRBV5-6,TRBJ2-4,.,.,TGTGCCAGCAGCCTACGCCCTAGGGGGAACGACATTCAGTACTTC,CASSLRPRGNDIQYF
TRBV10-3,TRBJ2-5,.,.,TGTGCCATCAGTGATACCAGGGTTTTAGTGGAGACCCAGTACTTC,CAISDTRVLVETQYF
TRBV27,TRBJ2-5,.,.,TGTGCCAGTAGCCCACGAACCGGACAGGGAGGGGAGACCCAGTACTTC,CASSPRTGQGGETQYF
TRBV2,TRBJ2-3,.,.,TGTGCCAGCGGCCTCTGGGGCACAGATACGCAGTATTTT,CASGLWGTDTQYF
TRBV7-9,TRBJ2-6,.,.,TGTGCCAGCAGCTTAGGTTTTAGGTACTCTGGGGCCAACGTCCTGACTTTC,CASSLGFRYSGANVLTF
TRBV14,TRBJ2-2,.,few,TGTGCCAGCAGCAGACAGAGAAACACCGGGGAGCTGTTTTTT,CASSRQRNTGELFF
TRBV27,TRBJ1-1,.,.,TGTGCCAGCAGTTTCACAAGGGGGGGCACTGAAGCTTTCTTT,CASSFTRGGTEAFF
TRBV14,TRBJ1-2,TRBD1,.,TGTGCCAGCAGCCAAGGGACAGGGTCTTACTATGGCTACACCTTC,CASSQGTGSYYGYTF
TRBV29-1,TRBJ2-5,TRBD1,.,TGCAGCCCCATTTTGGACAGGGCGGAGACCCAGTACTTC,CSPILDRAETQYF
TRBV5-1,TRBJ2-5,.,.,TGCGCCAGCAGCCCGAATGCGCAGGGGCAAGAGACCCAGTACTTC,CASSPNAQGQETQYF
TRBV18,TRBJ2-1,TRBD1,.,TGTGCCAGCTCACCACCCAGCAGGGGGCAGCCCTACAATGAGCAGTTCTTC,CASSPPSRGQPYNEQFF
TRBV6-6,TRBJ2-6,.,few,TGTGCCAGCAGTTACTCAAACTCTGGGGCCAACGTCCTGACTTTC,CASSYSNSGANVLTF
TRBV29-1,TRBJ2-1,TRBD2,once,TGCAGCGTTGTTATTTGGGGACTAGATTACAATGAGCAGTTCTTC,CSVVIWGLDYNEQFF
TRBV7-2,TRBJ2-7,.,.,TGTGCCAGCAGCTTAACGATCTACGAGCAGTACTTC,CASSLTIYEQYF
TRBV29-1,TRBJ2-1,TRBD1,.,TGCAGCGTTGAAGACAGGGGGCGCTCCTACAATGAGCAGTTCTTC,CSVEDRGRSYNEQFF
TRBV7-9,TRBJ1-4,.,few,TGTGCCAGCAGCTTAATCCAGGCTAATGAAAAACTGTTTTTT,CASSLIQANEKLFF
TRBV7-2,TRBJ2-3,.,.,TGTGCCAGCAGCTCCGGACGGAGCACAGATACGCAGTATTTT,CASSSGRSTDTQYF
TRBV2,TRBJ2-5,.,once,TGTGCCAGCAGTCCTTTTGGCGAGACCCAGTACTTC,CASSPFGETQYF
TRBV5-1,TRBJ1-3,.,.,TGCGCCAGCAGCCCGTCGACAGGTGGAAACACCATATATTTT,CASSPSTGGNTIYF